This TCR beta chain was sequenced in a study of blood T cells in healthy people across ages. Findings and caveats of the study: Age brought a roughly linear fall in TCR beta diversity measured per million T cells. When set beside aged donors, long-lived donors presented more naive CD4+ cells and higher diversity.

For the second PCR, which ran for roughly 7 to 11 cycles, a sample-barcoded 5' primer and a J-beta primer mix were used. TCRdb re-called the 5' RACE reads through MiXCR, storing one row per CDR3 protein. The table includes around 990,000 distinct CDR3 sequences, roughly 24% detected once. The V gene lost 0 bases and the J gene lost 10 bases, with 9 bases spanning the gap. This CDR3 region has 13 residues. Per the germline V gene, CDR1 is SGHAT and CDR2 is FQNNGV. With each sample, at least 5 micrograms of total RNA were extracted. For this clonotype: Its antigen is not identified.

These data were also filed under a second study, of T cells of mothers and their children.

This TCR derives from a girl aged 2-10 years in good health. Sequencing used blood. This chain uses TRBV11-2 with TRBJ1-4; tentative D call: TRBD1 (5 bases). CDR3 amino acids: CASSLEGAGKLFF. The CDR3 DNA reads as TGTGCCAGCAGCTTAGAAGGGGCCGGAAAACTGTTTTTT.